The T cell receptor (beta chain) under discussion was sequenced for a study of cytomegalovirus exposure and HLA in healthy donors. The CDR3 length is 12 residues. The V gene's germline CDR1 is MNHEY and CDR2 SMNVEV (reference sequence). Note on this clone: The junction shows a germline mismatch at one end, possibly a read error.

The data were produced by immunoSEQ multiplex PCR, yet TCRdb's version contains in-frame clones alone and is incomplete. The table has around 160,000 clones, roughly 89% seen once. The J gene is TRBJ2-7, the V gene TRBV27; possibly TRBD1 for D (5 bases). This TCR came from a woman aged 18-35 years in good health and CMV-seropositive. The material sequenced was PBMCs. The CDR3, as DNA: TGTGCCAGCAGCCCACAGGTAGGAGAGACTGTCTTC. Its translation is CASSPQVGETVF.